The sample holds one count of the clone carrying this TCR beta chain. These data belong to a study of blood T cell repertoires in COVID-19. Study-level information: There were acute and convalescent COVID-19 samples, and they came from the United States, Italy and Spain. Sources were T cells, B-cell-depleted T cells, or PBMCs; the material itself was cDNA or gDNA.

From germline, CDR1 is SGDLS and CDR2 YYNGEE. V was clipped by 3 bases and J by 1 base, with 19 bases between them. This CDR3 has 17 amino acids. In the original workflow: Reference gene primer amplification gave estimated nucleated cell counts. Sequencing used immunoSEQ multiplex PCR; TCRdb keeps in-frame clones, though not all of them. V and J calls and clone size are given by that table; D and trimming were obtained from the DNA. The sample has roughly 120,000 clones, just under 85% seen once. The receptor's source is a man in his 70s with active or convalescent COVID-19. Sequencing input: peripheral blood. This chain links TRBV9 with TRBJ2-5; D is perhaps TRBD2 (5 bases). The CDR3 here is CASSAPRAEDPQETQYF. DNA for the CDR3: TGTGCCAGCAGCGCTCCTCGAGCGGAGGACCCCCAAGAGACCCAGTACTTC.